This TCR beta chain was sequenced during a study of blood T cell repertoires in COVID-19. Profiling relied on immunoSEQ multiplex PCR, and the TCRdb table lists in-frame clones only, not all of them. Of about 310,000 clones listed, approximately 87% are singletons. The CDR3 sequence is 16 residues long. Germline V gives CDR1 ENHRY, CDR2 SYGVKD. The junction had 9 bases not matched to a gene; V was cut back by 2 bases and J by 7 bases. The TCR sequence derives from a woman aged 25 to 45 with COVID-19, enrolled during active disease. The chain recombines TRBV10-3 with TRBJ1-4; TRBD1 matches 8 bases. Sequencing used peripheral blood. The CDR3 loop is CAISEHAIGTGEKLFF. The CDR3 DNA follows: TGTGCCATCAGTGAGCACGCCATTGGGACAGGTGAAAAACTGTTTTTT.